A single sample is the source of the 28 T cell receptor beta chains below, sequenced in a study of CD8 T cells in Susac syndrome. The authors reverse transcribed 0.5 to 1 ug RNA with random hexamers. TCRdb processed the immunoSEQ multiplex PCR reads anew with MiXCR; each CDR3 protein has one entry. The table shows roughly 67,000 distinct CDR3 sequences, with about 95% occurring only once. The sequenced sample was CD8+ T cells from PBMCs. These receptors were collected from a human donor with multiple sclerosis.

The genes are TRBV7-6 and TRBJ1-2; D is uncertain. The V gene's germline CDR1 is SGHVS and CDR2 FNYEAQ. Trimming took off 2 bases at V and 7 bases at J, with 8 bases between the two ends. CDR3 length equals 12 residues. The CDR3 is CASSLLGLGYTF. CDR3 sequence (DNA): TGTGCCAGCAGCTTACTTGGGCTTGGCTACACCTTC.

The chain couples TRBV7-9 to TRBJ2-3, with D possibly matching TRBD2 (6 bases). Trimming pared 11 bases from V and 1 base from J, leaving 13 bases between. Looked up from germline, CDR1 is SEHNR and CDR2 is FQNEAQ (reference sequence). The CDR3 extends over 13 amino acids. Here the CDR3 DNA reads TGTGCCTCCGGGGGTCACGGCACAGATACGCAGTATTTT. The encoded protein is CASGGHGTDTQYF.

In its sample, this clonotype was seen once. The chain links TRBV12-3 or TRBV12-4 to TRBJ1-4; D call uncertain. The CDR3 is 15 amino acids. Trimming cost V 6 bases and J 6 bases, with 17 bases left between them. For the CDR3, the DNA is TGTGCCAGCAGGCCCCCGGGAGCGCCAGATGAAAAACTGTTTTTT. Its protein product is CASRPPGAPDEKLFF.

The J gene is TRBJ2-6, the V gene TRBV5-1; D gene uncertain. Trimming took off 4 bases at V and 1 base at J, with 12 bases between the two ends. The CDR3 covers 16 residues. CDR1 SGHRS and CDR2 YFSETQ come from the germline V gene. CDR3 bases: TGCGCCAGCAGCCCCTTAGGGTGGTCTGGGGCCAACGTCCTGACTTTC. It translates to CASSPLGWSGANVLTF.

The CDR3 sequence: CASSPVRGLPYEQYF. The CDR3 bases are TGTGCCAGCAGCCCCGTCCGGGGTCTACCCTACGAGCAGTACTTC. V and J are TRBV7-8 and TRBJ2-7; D may be TRBD2 (5 bases). From germline, CDR1 is SGHVS and CDR2 FQNEAQ. The CDR3 has 15 residues. The V gene lost 5 bases and the J gene lost 2 bases, with 16 bases spanning the gap.

The V call is TRBV27, the J call TRBJ2-5; D could derive from TRBD1 or TRBD2 (5 bases each). The CDR3 contains 14 residues. Trimming stripped 7 bases from V and 4 bases from J, with 16 bases between. CDR1 and CDR2 from the germline V gene are MNHEY and SMNVEV (reference sequence). The CDR3 is CASKQGVRGETQYF. The CDR3 region has the DNA TGTGCCAGCAAACAAGGGGTGAGGGGAGAGACCCAGTACTTC.

The rearrangement links TRBV12-3 or TRBV12-4 to TRBJ2-7; D could derive from TRBD1 or TRBD2 (6 bases each). The CDR3 loop spans 16 amino acids. V was pared by 3 bases and J by 0 bases, with 15 bases between. The CDR3 nucleotides are TGTGCCAGCAGTTTGTCGGGGGCCAGGGGCTCCTACGAGCAGTACTTC. Its protein product is CASSLSGARGSYEQYF.

This chain links TRBV5-6 with TRBJ2-7; TRBD2 matches 7 bases. The CDR3 totals 13 residues. Trimming took 4 bases from V and 7 from J; bases not matched to a gene: 8. The V gene's germline CDR1 is SGHDT and CDR2 YYEEEE. The CDR3 loop is CASSPQTSSEQYF. The CDR3 region has the DNA TGTGCCAGCAGCCCGCAGACTAGCAGTGAGCAGTACTTC. The full variable domain, in which reference TRBV5-6 and TRBJ2-7 provide the parts outside the CDR3, is DAGVTQSPTHLIKTRGQQVTLRCSPKSGHDTVSWYQQALGQGPQFIFQYYEEEERQRGNFPDRFSGHQFPNYSSELNVNALLLGDSALYLCASSPQTSSEQYFGPGTRLTVT.

The chain has TRBV6-5 and TRBJ2-7; no reliable D call. Trimming removed 5 bases from V and 6 bases from J, with 14 bases in between. This CDR3 has 13 residues. CDR1 and CDR2 (germline): MNHEY, SVGAGI. The CDR3 loop reads CASSTHHGAEQYF. The CDR3 nucleotides are TGTGCCAGCAGTACGCACCACGGTGCCGAGCAGTACTTC.

The chain carries TRBV19 and TRBJ1-5; unclear D gene. Germline V CDR1 and CDR2: LNHDA, SQIVND (reference sequence). V lost 7 bases, J lost 3 bases, and 16 bases lay in between. This CDR3 has 15 amino acids. CDR3 region: CASNPLAGINQPQHF. The CDR3 DNA is TGTGCCAGTAACCCCCTGGCCGGGATCAATCAGCCCCAGCATTTT.

This chain joins TRBV12-3 or TRBV12-4 and TRBJ2-7; TRBD2 matches at 7 bases. V trimming: 5 bases; J trimming: 5 bases; junction bases outside the gene matches: 6. This CDR3 comprises 13 residues. The CDR3 reads CASSPSGINEQYF. The CDR3 nucleotides are TGTGCCAGCAGTCCGAGCGGGATCAACGAGCAGTACTTC.

The CDR3 spells CASSSLGVRYGYTF. Written as DNA, the CDR3 is TGTGCCAGCAGCTCCCTCGGGGTACGGTATGGCTACACCTTC. The chain joins TRBV7-9 to TRBJ1-2; D uncertain. The V gene's germline CDR1 is SEHNR and CDR2 FQNEAQ (reference sequence). V lost 4 bases and J lost 5, with 14 bases in between. CDR3 length equals 14 residues.

CDR3 in DNA: TGTGCCAGCTTTAACCGGGACTACAATCAGCCCCAGCATTTT. It codes for CASFNRDYNQPQHF. This chain uses TRBV6-1 with TRBJ1-5, with D perhaps matching TRBD1 (5 bases). The CDR3 consists of 14 residues. From germline, CDR1 is MNHNS and CDR2 SASEGT. Trimming pared 8 bases from V and 3 bases from J, leaving 14 bases between.

A single count supports this clonotype. V and J are TRBV12-5 and TRBJ1-6, with 7 nucleotides matching TRBD1. The J segment lost 5 bases and the V segment lost 7 bases, leaving 5 bases of the junction unmatched. Germline V gene data show CDR1 as LGHNT and CDR2 as FRNRAP. This CDR3 has 14 amino acids. The CDR3 here is CASVDTGDNSPLHF. CDR3 DNA: TGTGCTAGTGTGGACACAGGGGATAATTCACCCCTCCACTTT.

The CDR3 spells CASSPLSRETDHEQYF. The CDR3 DNA sequence: TGTGCCAGCAGCCCCCTGAGTAGGGAGACAGACCACGAGCAGTACTTC. V gene TRBV6-1 combines with J gene TRBJ2-7; D possibly uses TRBD1 or TRBD2 (5 bases each). CDR1 and CDR2 from the germline V gene are MNHNS and SASEGT. Trimming cost V 6 bases and J 5 bases, with 23 bases left between them. The CDR3 totals 16 residues.

In its sample, this clonotype was seen once. The V and J genes are TRBV5-1 and TRBJ2-7, with 7 bases lining up with TRBD1. V was pared by 5 bases and J by 1 base, with 6 bases of the junction left unmatched. Germline CDR1 is SGHRS and CDR2 is YFSETQ. The CDR3 is 14 residues long. In DNA form, the CDR3 reads TGCGCCAGCAGAGAGAGACAGGGATCCTACGAGCAGTACTTC. As protein: CASRERQGSYEQYF.

This clonotype was seen just once. V gene TRBV7-9 combines with J gene TRBJ2-7, with D hard to call. This CDR3 region has 13 residues. V was trimmed by 6 bases and J by 2 bases, leaving 11 bases between them. Germline values: CDR1 SEHNR, CDR2 FQNEAQ (reference sequence). CDR3 nucleotides: TGTGCCAGCAGGCCCCCCGGCCCCTACGAGCAGTACTTC. It encodes CASRPPGPYEQYF.

J is TRBJ2-7 and V is TRBV7-9, with 8 bases fitting TRBD1. This CDR3 has 14 residues. The V gene end was trimmed by 4 bases and the J gene end by 2 bases; junction bases not matched to a gene: 4. From germline, CDR1 is SEHNR and CDR2 FQNEAQ (reference sequence). CDR3 in amino acids: CASSSTGGTYEQYF. The CDR3 DNA sequence: TGTGCCAGCAGCTCCACAGGGGGGACCTACGAGCAGTACTTC.

The gene calls are TRBV6-4 and TRBJ2-2; D not certain. Germline lookup yields CDR1 MRHNA and CDR2 SNTAGT. CDR3 size: 14 residues. Trimming shortened V by 0 bases and J by 1 base, and 3 bases separated the two germline ends. This chain's CDR3 is CASSDSGNTGELFF. CDR3 coding DNA: TGTGCCAGCAGTGACTCGGGGAACACCGGGGAGCTGTTTTTT.

This clonotype was seen just once. CDR3 nucleotides: TGCAGCGTTGAAGAGGGGGGCCATGGCTACACCTTC. Protein product: CSVEEGGHGYTF. V is TRBV29-1 and J is TRBJ1-2, with D perhaps TRBD1 (6 bases). Trimming took 0 bases from V and 6 from J, leaving 8 bases between them. Germline V gives CDR1 SQVTM, CDR2 ANQGSEA. This CDR3 region has 12 residues.

This chain connects TRBV19 to TRBJ2-7, with TRBD1 identical over 9 bases. CDR3 size: 15 residues. Germline lookup yields CDR1 LNHDA and CDR2 SQIVND (reference sequence). V was pared by 6 bases and J by 1 base, with 7 bases of the junction left unmatched. The CDR3 protein is CASSWGQGSSYEQYF. DNA of the CDR3: TGTGCCAGTAGCTGGGGACAGGGTAGTTCCTACGAGCAGTACTTC.

In DNA, the CDR3 is TGTGCCAGCAGACCCGGGGGGGGTACGTACGAGCAGTACTTC. The encoded protein is CASRPGGGTYEQYF. This sequence joins TRBV2 and TRBJ2-7, with 8 bases identical to TRBD2. CDR1 is SNHLY, CDR2 FYNNEI, per germline. The length of the CDR3 is 14 residues. V shed 6 bases, J shed 4 bases, and the junction held 8 bases outside the gene matches.

V gene TRBV27 combines with J gene TRBJ1-6, with D unclear. V lost 1 base and J 5 bases, leaving 9 bases between the germline ends. Germline CDR1 reads MNHEY; CDR2 reads SMNVEV (reference sequence). The CDR3 loop spans 15 amino acids. The CDR3 DNA sequence: TGTGCCAGCAGTTTATGGCAAAGCAATAATTCACCCCTCCACTTT. It yields the protein CASSLWQSNNSPLHF.

This clonotype occurred a few times. The chain carries TRBV7-2 and TRBJ2-5; D is possibly TRBD1 (5 bases). V lost 5 bases, J lost 0 bases, and 16 bases lay in between. Germline assignment: CDR1 SGHTA and CDR2 FQGNSA. This CDR3 region has 16 residues. DNA for the CDR3: TGTGCCAGCAGCCCCAGACAGACCGAGTACCAAGAGACCCAGTACTTC. As protein: CASSPRQTEYQETQYF.

This clonotype was counted once. The V gene is TRBV9, the J gene TRBJ1-5; the D is unclear. The CDR3 consists of 14 residues. Trimming pared 0 bases from V and 3 bases from J, leaving 7 bases between. Germline V gene lookup returns CDR1 SGDLS and CDR2 YYNGEE. CDR3 loop: CASSVGTHNQPQHF. CDR3 bases: TGTGCCAGCAGCGTAGGGACCCACAATCAGCCCCAGCATTTT.

The rearrangement joins TRBV4-1 to TRBJ1-1; 7 nucleotides agree with TRBD1. The CDR3 covers 14 residues. Germline-derived CDR1 and CDR2 are MGHRA and YSYEKL. Unmatched junction bases numbered 9, after V lost 5 bases and J lost 6 bases. This CDR3 reads CASSTRQGKPEAFF. The CDR3 DNA sequence: TGCGCCAGCAGCACCAGACAGGGAAAGCCTGAAGCTTTCTTT.

The rearrangement uses TRBV13 and TRBJ1-6, with no clear D. With 5 bases removed from V and 5 bases from J, the gap between germline ends came to 16 bases. The germline V gene has CDR1 PRHDT and CDR2 FYEKMQ (reference sequence). CDR3 length equals 16 residues. For the CDR3, the DNA is TGTGCCAGCAGCCAACTCGCTAGAGGTGATAATTCACCCCTCCACTTT. Translated, it gives CASSQLARGDNSPLHF.

V is TRBV3-1 and J is TRBJ2-5; D gene unclear. V lost 2 bases and J 5 bases, leaving 24 bases between the germline ends. CDR1 and CDR2 from the germline V gene are LGHDT and YNNKEL (reference sequence). The CDR3 runs to 18 residues. The CDR3 is CASSQPLRTEDSWETQYF. In nucleotides, the CDR3 is TGTGCCAGCAGCCAACCCCTCCGGACCGAAGACTCCTGGGAGACCCAGTACTTC.